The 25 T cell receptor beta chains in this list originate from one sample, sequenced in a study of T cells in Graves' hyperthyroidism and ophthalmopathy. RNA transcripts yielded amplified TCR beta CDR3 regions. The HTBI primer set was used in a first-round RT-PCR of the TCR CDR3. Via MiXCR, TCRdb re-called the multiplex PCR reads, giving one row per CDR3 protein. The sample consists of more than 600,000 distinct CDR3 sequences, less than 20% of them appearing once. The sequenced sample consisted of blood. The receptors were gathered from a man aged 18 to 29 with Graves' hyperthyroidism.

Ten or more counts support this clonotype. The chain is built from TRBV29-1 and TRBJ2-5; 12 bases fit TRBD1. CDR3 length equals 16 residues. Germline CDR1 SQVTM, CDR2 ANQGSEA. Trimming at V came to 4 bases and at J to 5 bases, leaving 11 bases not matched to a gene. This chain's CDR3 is CSVGREGQGAGETQYF. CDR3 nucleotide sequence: TGCAGCGTTGGACGAGAGGGACAGGGGGCGGGGGAGACCCAGTACTTC.

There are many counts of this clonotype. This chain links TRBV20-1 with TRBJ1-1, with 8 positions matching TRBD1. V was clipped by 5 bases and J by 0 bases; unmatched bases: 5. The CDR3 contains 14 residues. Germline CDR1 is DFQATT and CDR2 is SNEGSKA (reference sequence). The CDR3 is CSAYRTGMNTEAFF. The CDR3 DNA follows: TGCAGTGCTTACCGGACAGGGATGAACACTGAAGCTTTCTTT.

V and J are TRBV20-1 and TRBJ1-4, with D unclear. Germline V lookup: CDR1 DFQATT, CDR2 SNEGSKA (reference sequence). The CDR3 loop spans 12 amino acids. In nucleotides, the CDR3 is TGCAGCGCAATAGAAGGTGGCGAAAAACTGTTTTTT. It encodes CSAIEGGEKLFF.

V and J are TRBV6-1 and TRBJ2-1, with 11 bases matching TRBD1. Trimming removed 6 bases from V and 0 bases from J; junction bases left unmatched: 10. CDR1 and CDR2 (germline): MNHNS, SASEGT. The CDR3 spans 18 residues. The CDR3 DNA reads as TGTGCCAGCAGGCTAAAGACCGGGACAGGGGGCTCCTACAATGAGCAGTTCTTC. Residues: CASRLKTGTGGSYNEQFF.

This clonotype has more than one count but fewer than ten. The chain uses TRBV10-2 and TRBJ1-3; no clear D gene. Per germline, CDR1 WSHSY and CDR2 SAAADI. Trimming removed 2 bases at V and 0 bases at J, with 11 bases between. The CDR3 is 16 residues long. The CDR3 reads CASSEVGSFSGNTIYF. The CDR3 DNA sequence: TGCGCCAGCAGTGAGGTCGGCAGCTTCTCTGGAAACACCATATATTTT.

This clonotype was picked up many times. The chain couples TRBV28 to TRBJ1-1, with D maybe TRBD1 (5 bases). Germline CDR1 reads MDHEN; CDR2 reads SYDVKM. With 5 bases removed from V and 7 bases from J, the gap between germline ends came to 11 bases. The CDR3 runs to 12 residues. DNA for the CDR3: TGTGCCAGCAGTAGGGGAAAGGGTGAAGCTTTCTTT. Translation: CASSRGKGEAFF.

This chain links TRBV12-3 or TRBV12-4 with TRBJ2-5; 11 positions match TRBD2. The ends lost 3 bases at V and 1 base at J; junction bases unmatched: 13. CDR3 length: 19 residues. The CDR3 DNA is TGTGCCAGCAGTTTGGTTAGCGGGAGGGCCTATGCGGGCCAAGAGACCCAGTACTTC. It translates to CASSLVSGRAYAGQETQYF.

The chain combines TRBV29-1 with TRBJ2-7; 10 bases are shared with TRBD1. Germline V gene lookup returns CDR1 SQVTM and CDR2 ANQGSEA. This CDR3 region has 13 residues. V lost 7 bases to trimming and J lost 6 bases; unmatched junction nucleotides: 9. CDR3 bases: TGCAGCGGCACCGGGACAGGGGTGGGCGAGCAGTACTTC. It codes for CSGTGTGVGEQYF.

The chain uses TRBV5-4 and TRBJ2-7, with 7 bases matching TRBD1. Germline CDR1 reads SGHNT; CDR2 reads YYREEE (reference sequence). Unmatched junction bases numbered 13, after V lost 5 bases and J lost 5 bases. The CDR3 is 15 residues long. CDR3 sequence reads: CASSSTGAQWNEQYF. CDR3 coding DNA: TGTGCCAGCAGTTCCACAGGGGCCCAATGGAACGAGCAGTACTTC.

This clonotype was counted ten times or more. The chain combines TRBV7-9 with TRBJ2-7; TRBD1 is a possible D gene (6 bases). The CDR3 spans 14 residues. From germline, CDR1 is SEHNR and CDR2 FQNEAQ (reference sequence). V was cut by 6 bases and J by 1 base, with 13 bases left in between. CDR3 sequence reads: CASSLQGSSYEQYF. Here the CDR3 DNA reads TGTGCCAGCAGTTTACAGGGATCTTCCTACGAGCAGTACTTC.

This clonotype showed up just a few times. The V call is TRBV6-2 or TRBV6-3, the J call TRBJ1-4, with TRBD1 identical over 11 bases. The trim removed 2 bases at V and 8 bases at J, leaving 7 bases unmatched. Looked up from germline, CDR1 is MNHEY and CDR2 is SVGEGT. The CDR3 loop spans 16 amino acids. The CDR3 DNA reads TGTGCCAGCAGTTACGCTCCGGGACAGGGGGAGGAAAAACTGTTTTTT. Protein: CASSYAPGQGEEKLFF.

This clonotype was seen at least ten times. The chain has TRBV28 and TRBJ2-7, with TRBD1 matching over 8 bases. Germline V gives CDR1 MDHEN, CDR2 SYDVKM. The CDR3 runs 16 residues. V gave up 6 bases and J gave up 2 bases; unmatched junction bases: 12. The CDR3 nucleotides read TGTGCCAGCAGCTGGGCGACAGGGGCCCTGACCTACGAGCAGTACTTC. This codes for CASSWATGALTYEQYF.

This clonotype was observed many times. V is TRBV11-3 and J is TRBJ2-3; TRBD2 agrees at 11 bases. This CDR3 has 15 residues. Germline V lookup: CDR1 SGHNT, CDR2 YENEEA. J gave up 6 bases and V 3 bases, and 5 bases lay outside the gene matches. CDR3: CASSLGLADSDTQYF. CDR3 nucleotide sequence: TGTGCCAGCAGCTTGGGACTAGCGGACTCGGATACGCAGTATTTT.

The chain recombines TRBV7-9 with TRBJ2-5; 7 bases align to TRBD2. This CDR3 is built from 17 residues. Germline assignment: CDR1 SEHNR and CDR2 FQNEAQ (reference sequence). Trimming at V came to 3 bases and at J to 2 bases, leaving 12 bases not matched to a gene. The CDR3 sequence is CASSFSLSGTTQETQYF. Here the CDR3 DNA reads TGTGCCAGCAGCTTTTCACTGTCCGGGACTACTCAAGAGACCCAGTACTTC.

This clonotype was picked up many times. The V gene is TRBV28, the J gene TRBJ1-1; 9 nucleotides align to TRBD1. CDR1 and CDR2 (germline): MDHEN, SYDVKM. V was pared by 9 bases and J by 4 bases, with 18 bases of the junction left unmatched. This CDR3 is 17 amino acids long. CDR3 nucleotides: TGTGCCAGTCCTGCAGGGGGGACAGGGAATTTATTCACTGAAGCTTTCTTT. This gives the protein CASPAGGTGNLFTEAFF.

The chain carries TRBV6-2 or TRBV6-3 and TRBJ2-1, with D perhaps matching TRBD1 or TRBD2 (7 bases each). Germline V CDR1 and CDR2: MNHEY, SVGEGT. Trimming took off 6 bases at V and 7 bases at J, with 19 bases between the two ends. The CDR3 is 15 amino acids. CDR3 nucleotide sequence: TGTGCCAGCAGCTCCAGGGGGGGGGGGCTTAATGAGCAGTTCTTC. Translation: CASSSRGGGLNEQFF.

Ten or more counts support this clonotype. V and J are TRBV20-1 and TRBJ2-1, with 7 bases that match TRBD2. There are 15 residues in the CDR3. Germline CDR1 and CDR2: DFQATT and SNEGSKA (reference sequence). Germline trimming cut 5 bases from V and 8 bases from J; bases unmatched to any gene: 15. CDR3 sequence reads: CSASLPTSPYDEQFF. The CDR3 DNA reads TGCAGTGCTTCCCTCCCGACTAGCCCTTACGATGAGCAGTTCTTC.

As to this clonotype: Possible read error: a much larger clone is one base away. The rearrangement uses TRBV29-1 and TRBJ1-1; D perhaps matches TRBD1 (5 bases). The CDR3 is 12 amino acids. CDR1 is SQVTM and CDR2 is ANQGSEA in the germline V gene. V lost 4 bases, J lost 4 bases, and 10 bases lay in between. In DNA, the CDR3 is TGCAGCGTTGGACAGACGAGCACTGAAGCTTTCTTT. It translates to CSVGQTSTEAFF.

Here the CDR3 DNA reads TGTGCCAGCAGCTTAGCTCCTAGCGGCTTCTACAATGAGCAGTTCTTC. Translation gives CASSLAPSGFYNEQFF. The genes are TRBV7-9 and TRBJ2-1, with 7 bases fitting TRBD2. The CDR3 runs 16 residues. The trim removed 0 bases at V and 3 bases at J, leaving 5 bases unmatched. Germline CDR1 reads SEHNR; CDR2 reads FQNEAQ (reference sequence).

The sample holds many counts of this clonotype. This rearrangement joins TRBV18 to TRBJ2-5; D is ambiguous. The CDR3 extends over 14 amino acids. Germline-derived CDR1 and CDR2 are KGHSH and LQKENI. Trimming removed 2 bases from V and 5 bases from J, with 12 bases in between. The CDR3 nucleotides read TGTGCCAGCTCACCAGGCGGCCCCAGGGAGACCCAGTACTTC. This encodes CASSPGGPRETQYF.

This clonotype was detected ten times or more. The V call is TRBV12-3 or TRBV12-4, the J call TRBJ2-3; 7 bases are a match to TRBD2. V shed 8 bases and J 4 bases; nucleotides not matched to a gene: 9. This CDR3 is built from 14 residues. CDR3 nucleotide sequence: TGTGCCAGCCTTGGCGGGAGTGTGTCAGATACGCAGTATTTT. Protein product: CASLGGSVSDTQYF.

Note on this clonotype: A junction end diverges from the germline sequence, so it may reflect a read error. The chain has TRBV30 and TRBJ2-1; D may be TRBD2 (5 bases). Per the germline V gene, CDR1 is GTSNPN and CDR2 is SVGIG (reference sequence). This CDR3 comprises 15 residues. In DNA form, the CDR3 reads TGTGCCTGGAGTGTAACCGGGAACTCCTACAATGAGCAGCTCTTC. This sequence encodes CAWSVTGNSYNEQLF. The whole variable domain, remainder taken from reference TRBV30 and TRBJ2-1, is SQTIHQWPATLVQPVGSPLSLECTVEGTSNPNLYWYRQAAGRGLQLLFYSVGIGQISSEVPQNLSASRPQDRQFILSSKKLLLSDSGFYLCAWSVTGNSYNEQLFGPGTRLTVL.

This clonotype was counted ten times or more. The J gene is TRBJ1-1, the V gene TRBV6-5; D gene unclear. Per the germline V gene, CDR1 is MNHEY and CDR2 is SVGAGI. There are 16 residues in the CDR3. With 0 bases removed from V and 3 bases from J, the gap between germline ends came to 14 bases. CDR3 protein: CASSYSGEGRYTEAFF. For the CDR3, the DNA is TGTGCCAGCAGTTACTCTGGGGAGGGTAGGTACACTGAAGCTTTCTTT.

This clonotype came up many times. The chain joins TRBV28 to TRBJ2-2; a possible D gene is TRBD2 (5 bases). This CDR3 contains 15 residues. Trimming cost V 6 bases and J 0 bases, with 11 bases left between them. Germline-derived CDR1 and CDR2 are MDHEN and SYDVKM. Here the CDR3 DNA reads TGTGCCAGCAGCCTCCCCGGGGCGAACACCGGGGAGCTGTTTTTT. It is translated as CASSLPGANTGELFF. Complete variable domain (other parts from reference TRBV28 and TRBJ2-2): DVKVTQSSRYLVKRTGEKVFLECVQDMDHENMFWYRQDPGLGLRLIYFSYDVKMKEKGDIPEGYSVSREKKERFSLILESASTNQTSMYLCASSLPGANTGELFFGEGSRLTVL.

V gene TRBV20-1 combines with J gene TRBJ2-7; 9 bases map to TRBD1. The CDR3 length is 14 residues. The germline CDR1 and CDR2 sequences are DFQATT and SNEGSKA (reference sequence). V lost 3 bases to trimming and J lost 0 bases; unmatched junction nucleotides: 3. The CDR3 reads CSARTGGNSYEQYF. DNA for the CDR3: TGCAGTGCTAGGACAGGGGGAAACTCCTACGAGCAGTACTTC.